This entry lists 18 T cell receptor beta chains sequenced from one sample in a study of cytomegalovirus exposure and HLA in healthy donors. The PCR ran on 60 Vbeta and 13 Jbeta primers. TCRdb keeps only in-frame clones here, not all; method: immunoSEQ multiplex PCR. The sample has 95,000 to 150,000 clones, approximately 80% seen once. What was sequenced was PBMCs. All receptors derive from a woman aged 40 to 50 in good health and CMV-seronegative.

This chain joins TRBV15 and TRBJ2-3, with D maybe TRBD2 (6 bases). CDR1 and CDR2 (germline): LNHNV, YYDKDF (reference sequence). V lost 2 bases and J lost 1, with 10 bases in between. This CDR3 region has 15 residues. The CDR3 coding sequence is TGTGCCACCAGCAGAAAGACTAGGGGCACAGATACGCAGTATTTT. This translates into CATSRKTRGTDTQYF.

CDR3 sequence (DNA): TGTGCCAGCAGTTTTATCTCTGGGGCCAACGTCCTGACTTTC. Translating gives CASSFISGANVLTF. The V and J genes are TRBV6-5 and TRBJ2-6, with D unresolved. The germline CDR1 and CDR2 sequences are MNHEY and SVGAGI. CDR3 length: 14 amino acids. V lost 4 bases and J lost 0, with 4 bases in between.

The V call is TRBV27, the J call TRBJ2-1; no definite D call. CDR3 length: 13 residues. The V end lost 4 bases, the J end lost 4 bases, and 8 bases lay between the germline ends. CDR1 is MNHEY, CDR2 SMNVEV, per germline (reference sequence). The CDR3 sequence: CASSSQAYNEQFF. The CDR3 region has the DNA TGTGCCAGCAGTTCCCAGGCTTACAATGAGCAGTTCTTC.

V is TRBV6-6 and J is TRBJ1-2, with 11 bases that match TRBD1. J gave up 8 bases and V 8 bases, and 13 bases lay outside the gene matches. This CDR3 region has 15 residues. Germline V gene lookup returns CDR1 MNHNY and CDR2 SVGAGI (reference sequence). In DNA, the CDR3 is TGTGCCAGCGAGAGTCGAGGACAGGGGGCCGGGGGCTACACCTTC. Translated, it gives CASESRGQGAGGYTF.

J is TRBJ2-7 and V is TRBV27; D call uncertain. Germline V gene sequence: CDR1 MNHEY, CDR2 SMNVEV (reference sequence). The CDR3 is 14 residues long. Between the trimmed V and J ends, which lost 3 bases and 0 bases, there was a span of 9 bases. The CDR3 DNA reads TGTGCCAGCAGTTTTGTTGTCAGCTCCTACGAGCAGTACTTC. This translates into CASSFVVSSYEQYF.

This clone has just a few counts. The chain carries TRBV7-9 and TRBJ1-2, with a weak D call TRBD1 (6 bases). CDR1 and CDR2 (germline): SEHNR, FQNEAQ (reference sequence). Trimming removed 1 base from V and 8 bases from J, with 11 bases in between. The CDR3 is 13 amino acids. In DNA form, the CDR3 reads TGTGCCAGCAGCTTAGTGGGGGCGCAAGGCTACACCTTC. Its translation is CASSLVGAQGYTF. Full variable domain (missing parts from reference TRBV7-9 and TRBJ1-2): DTGVSQNPRHKITKRGQNVTFRCDPISEHNRLYWYRQTLGQGPEFLTYFQNEAQLEKSRLLSDRFSAERPKGSFSTLEIQRTEQGDSAMYLCASSLVGAQGYTFGSGTRLTVV.

The chain recombines TRBV11-1 with TRBJ1-1; no reliable D call. From germline, CDR1 is SGHAT and CDR2 FQDESV (reference sequence). V was pared by 3 bases and J by 1 base, with 6 bases between. The CDR3 has 13 amino acids. The chain's CDR3 is CASSFHSNTEAFF. As DNA, the CDR3 is TGTGCCAGCAGCTTTCACTCGAACACTGAAGCTTTCTTT. The entire variable domain, with the rest obtained from reference TRBV11-1 and TRBJ1-1, is as follows: EAEVAQSPRYKITEKSQAVAFWCDPISGHATLYWYRQILGQGPELLVQFQDESVVDDSQLPKDRFSAERLKGVDSTLKIQPAELGDSAMYLCASSFHSNTEAFFGQGTRLTVV.

This clone was picked up a small number of times. The chain is built from TRBV30 and TRBJ1-1; 11 bases are a match to TRBD1. Germline CDR1 GTSNPN, CDR2 SVGIG (reference sequence). This CDR3 has 15 amino acids. The junction had 7 bases not matched to a gene; V was cut back by 2 bases and J by 5 bases. The CDR3 loop reads CAWSITGTGGTEAFF. The CDR3 nucleotides read TGTGCCTGGAGTATAACCGGGACAGGGGGGACTGAAGCTTTCTTT.

The rearrangement joins TRBV7-6 to TRBJ2-2, with D uncertain. V lost 4 bases, J lost 7 bases, and 16 bases lay in between. CDR3 length equals 15 residues. The germline V gene encodes CDR1 SGHVS and CDR2 FNYEAQ. The CDR3 DNA is TGTGCCAGCAGCTCACCGGTTGGGCCGGTCGGGGAGCTGTTTTTT. This encodes CASSSPVGPVGELFF.

V and J are TRBV6-5 and TRBJ1-2; D is unclear. Germline lookup yields CDR1 MNHEY and CDR2 SVGAGI. Trimming pared 3 bases from V and 4 bases from J, leaving 9 bases between. This CDR3 contains 13 residues. The CDR3 region is CASSYEGLYGYTF. As DNA, the CDR3 is TGTGCCAGCAGTTATGAGGGCCTCTATGGCTACACCTTC.

The V and J genes are TRBV4-3 and TRBJ2-3, with TRBD2 identical over 12 bases. The CDR3 consists of 18 residues. V shed 0 bases and J 4 bases; nucleotides not matched to a gene: 8. Germline CDR1 LGHNA, CDR2 YSLEER. For the CDR3, the DNA is TGCGCCAGCAGCCAAGATTGGGTGACTAGCGGGAGTTCAGATACGCAGTATTTT. Residues: CASSQDWVTSGSSDTQYF.

J is TRBJ2-1 and V is TRBV29-1; D gene ambiguous. Trimming left V 0 bases short and J 8 bases short, with 5 bases between. CDR1 and CDR2 (germline): SQVTM, ANQGSEA. The CDR3 length is 11 residues. The CDR3 loop reads CSVEDPDEQFF. For the CDR3, the DNA is TGCAGCGTTGAAGATCCGGATGAGCAGTTCTTC.

The chain couples TRBV6-6 to TRBJ1-5, with no clear D. This CDR3 has 14 amino acids. Germline CDR1 reads MNHNY; CDR2 reads SVGAGI (reference sequence). The V end lost 2 bases, the J end lost 0 bases, and 5 bases lay between the germline ends. In DNA, the CDR3 is TGTGCCAGCAGTTACGCAGATAGCAATCAGCCCCAGCATTTT. The encoded protein is CASSYADSNQPQHF.

The J gene is TRBJ2-7, the V gene TRBV5-1; TRBD1 aligns across 7 bases. CDR1 is SGHRS, CDR2 YFSETQ, per germline. The CDR3 is made up of 13 amino acids. Trimming removed 1 base from V and 6 bases from J; junction bases left unmatched: 4. The CDR3 nucleotides read TGCGCCAGCAGCTTGAACAGGGGCCGCGAGCAGTACTTC. Protein product: CASSLNRGREQYF.

The J gene is TRBJ2-1, the V gene TRBV7-2; 8 positions match TRBD2. The CDR3 consists of 17 residues. Trimming removed 4 bases from V and 6 bases from J; junction bases left unmatched: 14. Germline CDR1 reads SGHTA; CDR2 reads FQGNSA. The CDR3, as DNA: TGTGCCAGCAGCTCCCGTTTAGCGGGATCCGGCGGCAATGAGCAGTTCTTC. Protein: CASSSRLAGSGGNEQFF.

The V and J genes are TRBV4-2 and TRBJ2-7, with D unclear. CDR3 size: 15 residues. Germline CDR1 LGHNA, CDR2 YNFKEQ. V lost 4 bases and J 2 bases, leaving 15 bases between the germline ends. The CDR3 reads CASSPGLTETYEQYF. CDR3 nucleotides: TGTGCCAGCAGCCCGGGTCTAACGGAAACCTACGAGCAGTACTTC.

Remarks on this clone: Distinct nucleotide sequences in the sample also encode this CDR3. J is TRBJ1-1 and V is TRBV6-5, with D perhaps matching TRBD1 (5 bases). CDR1 and CDR2 from the germline V gene are MNHEY and SVGAGI. This CDR3 spans 14 amino acids. V lost 0 bases, J lost 4 bases, and 9 bases lay in between. CDR3 DNA: TGTGCCAGCAGTTACTCGGAGGGGAGCACTGAAGCTTTCTTT. This translates into CASSYSEGSTEAFF.

The chain recombines TRBV27 with TRBJ1-5; 8 positions agree with TRBD1. V lost 2 bases and J lost 5; bases outside the gene matches: 2. Germline CDR1 and CDR2: MNHEY and SMNVEV (reference sequence). CDR3 length: 14 amino acids. This CDR3 is CASSLRQGYQPQHF. CDR3 bases: TGTGCCAGCAGTTTAAGACAGGGGTATCAGCCCCAGCATTTT.